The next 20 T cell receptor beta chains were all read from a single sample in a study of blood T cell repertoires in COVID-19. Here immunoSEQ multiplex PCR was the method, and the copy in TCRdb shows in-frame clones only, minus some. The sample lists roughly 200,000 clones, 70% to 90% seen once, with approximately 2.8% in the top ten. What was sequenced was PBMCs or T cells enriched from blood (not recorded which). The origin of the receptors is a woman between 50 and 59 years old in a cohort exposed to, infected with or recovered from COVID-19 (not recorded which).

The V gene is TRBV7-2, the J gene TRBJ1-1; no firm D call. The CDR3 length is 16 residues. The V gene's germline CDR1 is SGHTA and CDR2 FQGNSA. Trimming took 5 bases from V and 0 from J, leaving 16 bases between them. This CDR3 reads CASSPRRAGMNTEAFF. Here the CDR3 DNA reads TGTGCCAGCAGCCCCCGGAGGGCCGGTATGAACACTGAAGCTTTCTTT.

This chain's CDR3 is CASSPGQTNNEQFF. The CDR3 DNA reads as TGTGCCAGCTCCCCGGGACAGACCAACAATGAGCAGTTCTTC. The rearrangement joins TRBV18 to TRBJ2-1, with 7 bases aligning to TRBD1. The CDR3 totals 14 residues. V trimming: 6 bases; J trimming: 5 bases; junction bases outside the gene matches: 7. CDR1 KGHSH and CDR2 LQKENI come from the germline V gene.

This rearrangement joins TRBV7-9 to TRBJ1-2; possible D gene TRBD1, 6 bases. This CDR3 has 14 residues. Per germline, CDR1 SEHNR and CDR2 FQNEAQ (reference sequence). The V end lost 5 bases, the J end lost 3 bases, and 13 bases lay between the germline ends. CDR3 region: CASSRIPGDYGYTF. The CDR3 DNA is TGTGCCAGCAGCCGAATCCCAGGGGACTATGGCTACACCTTC.

This CDR3 is CAISEGTGTADNEQFF. DNA for the CDR3: TGTGCCATCAGTGAGGGCACCGGGACAGCAGACAATGAGCAGTTCTTC. The chain is built from TRBV10-3 and TRBJ2-1; 7 nucleotides line up with TRBD1. Germline V gene data show CDR1 as ENHRY and CDR2 as SYGVKD. J gave up 5 bases and V 2 bases, and 9 bases lay outside the gene matches. The CDR3 has 16 amino acids.

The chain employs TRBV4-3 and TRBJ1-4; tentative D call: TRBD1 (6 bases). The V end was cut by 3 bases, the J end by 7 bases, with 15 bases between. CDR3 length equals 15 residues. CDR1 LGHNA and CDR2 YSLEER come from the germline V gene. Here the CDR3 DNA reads TGCGCCAGCAGCCATCTACAGGGTTCGAGTGAAAAACTGTTTTTT. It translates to CASSHLQGSSEKLFF.

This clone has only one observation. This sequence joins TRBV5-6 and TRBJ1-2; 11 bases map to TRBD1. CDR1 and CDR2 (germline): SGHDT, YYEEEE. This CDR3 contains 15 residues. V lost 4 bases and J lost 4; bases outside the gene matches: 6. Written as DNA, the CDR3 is TGTGCCAGCAGCCCCTCCGGGACAGGGGGCTATGGCTACACCTTC. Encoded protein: CASSPSGTGGYGYTF.

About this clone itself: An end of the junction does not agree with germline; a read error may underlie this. CDR3 in amino acids: CCVGGWVAGVTSTDTQYF. CDR3 sequence (DNA): TGCTGCGTTGGGGGTTGGGTAGCGGGGGTTACTAGCACAGATACGCAGTATTTT. This chain uses TRBV29-1 with TRBJ2-3, with 9 nucleotides matching TRBD2. CDR3 length: 18 amino acids. Germline loops: CDR1 SQVTM, CDR2 ANQGSEA.

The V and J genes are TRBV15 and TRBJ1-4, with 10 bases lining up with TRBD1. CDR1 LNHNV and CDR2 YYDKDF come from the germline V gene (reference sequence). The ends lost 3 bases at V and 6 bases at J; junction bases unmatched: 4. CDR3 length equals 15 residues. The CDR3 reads CATSRPGQGYEKLFF. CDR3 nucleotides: TGTGCCACCAGCAGGCCGGGACAGGGGTATGAAAAACTGTTTTTT.

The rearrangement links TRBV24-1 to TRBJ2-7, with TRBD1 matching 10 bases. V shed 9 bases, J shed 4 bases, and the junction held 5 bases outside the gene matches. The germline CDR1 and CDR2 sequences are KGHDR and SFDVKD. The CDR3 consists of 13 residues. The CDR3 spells CATAGTGDYEQYF. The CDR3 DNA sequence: TGTGCCACCGCCGGGACAGGGGATTACGAGCAGTACTTC.

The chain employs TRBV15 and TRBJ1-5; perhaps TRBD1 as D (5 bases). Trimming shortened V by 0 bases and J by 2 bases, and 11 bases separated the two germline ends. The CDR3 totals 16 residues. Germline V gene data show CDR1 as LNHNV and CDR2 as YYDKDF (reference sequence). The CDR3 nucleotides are TGTGCCACCAGCAGAGATGGTTTCAGGGGCAATCAGCCCCAGCATTTT. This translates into CATSRDGFRGNQPQHF.

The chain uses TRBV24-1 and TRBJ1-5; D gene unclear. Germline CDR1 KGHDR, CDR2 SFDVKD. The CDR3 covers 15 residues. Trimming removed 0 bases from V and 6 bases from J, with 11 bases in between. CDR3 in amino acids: CATSDLLRVCQPQHF. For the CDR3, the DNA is TGTGCCACCAGTGATTTGCTGCGGGTTTGTCAGCCCCAGCATTTT.

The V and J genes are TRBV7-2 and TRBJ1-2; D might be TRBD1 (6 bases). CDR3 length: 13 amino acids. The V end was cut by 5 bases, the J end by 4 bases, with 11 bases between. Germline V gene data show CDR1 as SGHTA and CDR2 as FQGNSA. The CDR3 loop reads CASSRDTVYGYTF. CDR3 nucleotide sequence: TGTGCCAGCAGCCGGGACACGGTCTATGGCTACACCTTC.

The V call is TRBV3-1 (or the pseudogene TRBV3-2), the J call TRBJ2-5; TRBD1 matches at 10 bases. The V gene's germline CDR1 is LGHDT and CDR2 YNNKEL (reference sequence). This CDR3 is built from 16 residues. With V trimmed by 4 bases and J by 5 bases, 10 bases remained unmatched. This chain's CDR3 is CASSRGSGTGEETQYF. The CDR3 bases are TGTGCCAGCAGCCGCGGTTCCGGGACAGGGGAGGAGACCCAGTACTTC.

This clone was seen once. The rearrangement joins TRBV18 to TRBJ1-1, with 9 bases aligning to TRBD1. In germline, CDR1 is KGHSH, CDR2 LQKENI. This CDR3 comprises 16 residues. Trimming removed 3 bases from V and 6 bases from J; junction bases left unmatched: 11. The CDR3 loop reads CASSPRPSGTGPEAFF. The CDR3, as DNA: TGTGCCAGCTCACCGCGCCCCTCCGGGACAGGGCCTGAAGCTTTCTTT.

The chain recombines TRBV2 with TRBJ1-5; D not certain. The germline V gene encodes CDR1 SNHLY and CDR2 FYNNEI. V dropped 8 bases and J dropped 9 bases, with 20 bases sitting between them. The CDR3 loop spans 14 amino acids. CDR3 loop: CASGASGSPSPQHF. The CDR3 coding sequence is TGTGCCAGCGGAGCTTCCGGGAGCCCCTCGCCCCAGCATTTT.

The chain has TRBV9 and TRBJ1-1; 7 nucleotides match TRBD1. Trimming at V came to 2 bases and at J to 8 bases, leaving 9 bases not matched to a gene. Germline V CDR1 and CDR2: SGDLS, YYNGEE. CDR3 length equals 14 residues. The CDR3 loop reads CASSVTGALGEAFF. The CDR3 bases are TGTGCCAGCAGCGTTACAGGGGCCTTGGGGGAAGCTTTCTTT.

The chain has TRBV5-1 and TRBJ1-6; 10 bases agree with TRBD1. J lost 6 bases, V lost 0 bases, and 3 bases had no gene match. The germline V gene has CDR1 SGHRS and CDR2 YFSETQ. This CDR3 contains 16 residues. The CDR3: CASSLGTGGTNSPLHF. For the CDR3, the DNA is TGCGCCAGCAGCTTGGGGACAGGGGGAACTAATTCACCCCTCCACTTT.

CDR3 DNA sequence: TGTGCCTGGAGTGGCGTGATGAACACTGAAGCTTTCTTT. It translates to CAWSGVMNTEAFF. The chain carries TRBV30 and TRBJ1-1; no reliable D call. The CDR3 extends over 13 amino acids. V lost 1 base to trimming and J lost 0 bases, with 6 bases between them. The germline V gene encodes CDR1 GTSNPN and CDR2 SVGIG (reference sequence).

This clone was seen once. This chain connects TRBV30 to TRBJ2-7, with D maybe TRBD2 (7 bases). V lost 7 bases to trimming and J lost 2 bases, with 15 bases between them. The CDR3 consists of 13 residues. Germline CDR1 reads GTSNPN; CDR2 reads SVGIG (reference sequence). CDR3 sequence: CAFSRGAPYEQYF. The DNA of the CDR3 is TGTGCCTTCTCCCGGGGGGCTCCCTACGAGCAGTACTTC. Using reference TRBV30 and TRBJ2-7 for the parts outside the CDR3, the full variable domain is SQTIHQWPATLVQPVGSPLSLECTVEGTSNPNLYWYRQAAGRGLQLLFYSVGIGQISSEVPQNLSASRPQDRQFILSSKKLLLSDSGFYLCAFSRGAPYEQYFGPGTRLTVT.

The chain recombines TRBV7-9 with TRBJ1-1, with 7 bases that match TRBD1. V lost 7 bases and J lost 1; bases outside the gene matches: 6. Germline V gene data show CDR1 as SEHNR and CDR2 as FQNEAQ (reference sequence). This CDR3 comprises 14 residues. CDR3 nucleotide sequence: TGTGCCAGCACCACGACAGGGTCGAACACTGAAGCTTTCTTT. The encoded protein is CASTTTGSNTEAFF.